This TCR beta chain was sequenced in a study of blood T cell repertoires in COVID-19. Study summary: Whether acute or convalescent, the COVID-19 samples came from the United States, Italy and Spain.

This CDR3 is 13 amino acids long. The germline V gene has CDR1 SGHTA and CDR2 FQGNSA. Trimming removed 5 bases from V and 2 bases from J, with 9 bases in between. Assay used: immunoSEQ multiplex PCR; TCRdb lists only in-frame clones, some missing. The data contain roughly 100,000 clones, approximately 90% of them singletons. The sequence was collected from a man aged 45 to 65 with active COVID-19. The sequencing sample was made of peripheral blood. J is TRBJ2-5 and V is TRBV7-2; tentatively, D is TRBD1 (5 bases). CDR3 residues: CASSPRQQETQYF. The CDR3 DNA follows: TGTGCCAGCAGCCCCAGACAGCAAGAGACCCAGTACTTC.